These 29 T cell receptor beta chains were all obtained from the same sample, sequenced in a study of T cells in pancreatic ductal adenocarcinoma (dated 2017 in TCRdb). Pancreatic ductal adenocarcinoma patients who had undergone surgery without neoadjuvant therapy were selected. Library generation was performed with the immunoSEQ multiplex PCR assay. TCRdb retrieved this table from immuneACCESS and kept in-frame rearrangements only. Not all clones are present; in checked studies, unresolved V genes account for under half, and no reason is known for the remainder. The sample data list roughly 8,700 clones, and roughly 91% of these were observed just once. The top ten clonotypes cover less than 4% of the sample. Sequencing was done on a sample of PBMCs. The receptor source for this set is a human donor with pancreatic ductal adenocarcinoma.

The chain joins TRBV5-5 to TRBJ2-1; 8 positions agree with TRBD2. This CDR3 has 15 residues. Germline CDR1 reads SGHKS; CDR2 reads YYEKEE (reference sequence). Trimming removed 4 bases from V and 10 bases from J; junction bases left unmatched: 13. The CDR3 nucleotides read TGTGCCAGCAGCCGTATCGGGACCCGGGGGGGGGAGCAGTTCTTC. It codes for CASSRIGTRGGEQFF.

The CDR3: CAWSVLGGETQYF. CDR3 nucleotide sequence: TGTGCCTGGAGTGTACTGGGAGGCGAGACCCAGTACTTC. This chain links TRBV30 with TRBJ2-5; D is perhaps TRBD2 (6 bases). The CDR3 contains 13 residues. Germline-derived CDR1 and CDR2 are GTSNPN and SVGIG (reference sequence). Trimming cost V 0 bases and J 5 bases, with 10 bases left between them.

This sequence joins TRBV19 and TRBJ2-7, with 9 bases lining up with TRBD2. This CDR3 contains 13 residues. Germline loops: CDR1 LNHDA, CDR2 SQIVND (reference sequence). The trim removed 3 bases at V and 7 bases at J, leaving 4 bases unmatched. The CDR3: CASSMGLAGEQYF. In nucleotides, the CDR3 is TGTGCCAGTAGTATGGGACTAGCAGGGGAGCAGTACTTC.

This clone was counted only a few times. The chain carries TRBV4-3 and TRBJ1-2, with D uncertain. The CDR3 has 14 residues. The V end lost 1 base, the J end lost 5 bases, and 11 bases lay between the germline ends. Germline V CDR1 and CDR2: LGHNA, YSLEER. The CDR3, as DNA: TGCGCCAGCAGCCAAGTCACAGCAACTTATGGCTACACCTTC. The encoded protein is CASSQVTATYGYTF.

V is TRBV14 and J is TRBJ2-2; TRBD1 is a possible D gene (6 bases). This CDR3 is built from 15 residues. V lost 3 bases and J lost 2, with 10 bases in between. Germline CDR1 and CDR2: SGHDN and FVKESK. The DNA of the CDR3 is TGTGCCAGCAGCCATCTAGGGACAAACACCGGGGAGCTGTTTTTT. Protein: CASSHLGTNTGELFF.

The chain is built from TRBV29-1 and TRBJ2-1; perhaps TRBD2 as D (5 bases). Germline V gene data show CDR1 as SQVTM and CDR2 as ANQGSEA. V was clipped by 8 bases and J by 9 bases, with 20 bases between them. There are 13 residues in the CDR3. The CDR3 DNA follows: TGCAGCCCCCTCAGCGGATCCGGCGGTGAGCAGTTCTTC. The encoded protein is CSPLSGSGGEQFF.

CDR3 DNA: TGTGCCAGCAGTTACGGCGGAACTGAAGCTTTCTTT. Protein product: CASSYGGTEAFF. The chain carries TRBV6-5 and TRBJ1-1; unclear D gene. V gave up 2 bases and J gave up 5 bases, with 6 bases separating them. The CDR3 spans 12 residues. Germline loops: CDR1 MNHEY, CDR2 SVGAGI.

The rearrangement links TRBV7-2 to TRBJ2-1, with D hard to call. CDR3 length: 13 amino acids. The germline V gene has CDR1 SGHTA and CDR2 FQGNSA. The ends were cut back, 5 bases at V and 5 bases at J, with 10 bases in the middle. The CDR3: CASSPIYNNEQFF. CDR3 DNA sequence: TGTGCCAGCAGCCCGATATACAACAATGAGCAGTTCTTC.

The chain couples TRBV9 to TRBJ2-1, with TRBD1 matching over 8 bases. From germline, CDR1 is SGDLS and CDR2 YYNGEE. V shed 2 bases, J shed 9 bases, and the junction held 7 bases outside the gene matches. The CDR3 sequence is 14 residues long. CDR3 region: CASSVAGGWGEQFF. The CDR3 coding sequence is TGTGCCAGCAGCGTTGCAGGGGGCTGGGGTGAGCAGTTCTTC.

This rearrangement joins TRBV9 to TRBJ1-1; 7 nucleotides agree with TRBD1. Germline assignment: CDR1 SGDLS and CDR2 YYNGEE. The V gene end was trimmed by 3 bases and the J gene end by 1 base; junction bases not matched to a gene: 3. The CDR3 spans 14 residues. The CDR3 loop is CASSAWTGNTEAFF. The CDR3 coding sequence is TGTGCCAGCAGCGCGTGGACAGGGAACACTGAAGCTTTCTTT. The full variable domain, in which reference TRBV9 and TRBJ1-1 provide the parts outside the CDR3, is DSGVTQTPKHLITATGQRVTLRCSPRSGDLSVYWYQQSLDQGLQFLIQYYNGEERAKGNILERFSAQQFPDLHSELNLSSLELGDSALYFCASSAWTGNTEAFFGQGTRLTVV.

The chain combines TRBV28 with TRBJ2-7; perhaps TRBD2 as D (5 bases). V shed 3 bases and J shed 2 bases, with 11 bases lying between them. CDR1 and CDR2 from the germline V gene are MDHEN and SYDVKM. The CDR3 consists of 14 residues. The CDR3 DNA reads TGTGCCAGCAGTTTTGCGAACGGGGCCTACGAGCAGTACTTC. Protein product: CASSFANGAYEQYF.

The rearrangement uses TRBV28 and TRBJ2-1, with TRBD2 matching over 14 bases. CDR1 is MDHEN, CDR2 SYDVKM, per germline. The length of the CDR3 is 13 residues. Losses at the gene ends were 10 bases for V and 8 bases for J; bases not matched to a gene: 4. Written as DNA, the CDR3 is TGTGCCATCAAGACTAGCGGGAGGGATGAGCAGTTCTTC. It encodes CAIKTSGRDEQFF.

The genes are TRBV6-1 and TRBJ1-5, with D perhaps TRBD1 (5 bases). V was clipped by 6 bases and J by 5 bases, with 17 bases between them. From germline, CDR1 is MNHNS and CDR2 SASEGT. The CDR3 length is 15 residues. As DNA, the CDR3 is TGTGCCAGCAGAGCACAGGTTTTTGGGGATCAGCCCCAGCATTTT. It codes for CASRAQVFGDQPQHF.

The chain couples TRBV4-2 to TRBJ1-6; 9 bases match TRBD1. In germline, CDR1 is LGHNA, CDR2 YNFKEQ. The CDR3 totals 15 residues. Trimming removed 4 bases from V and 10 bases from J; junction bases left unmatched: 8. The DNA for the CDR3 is TGTGCCAGCAGCCGGGACAGGGAAAGGAGATCACCCCTCCACTTT. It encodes CASSRDRERRSPLHF.

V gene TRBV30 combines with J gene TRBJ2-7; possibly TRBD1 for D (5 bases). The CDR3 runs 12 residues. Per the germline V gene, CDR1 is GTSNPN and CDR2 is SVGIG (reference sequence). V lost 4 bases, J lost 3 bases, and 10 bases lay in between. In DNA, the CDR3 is TGTGCCTGGACGACAGCCGGCTACGAGCAGTACTTC. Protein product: CAWTTAGYEQYF.

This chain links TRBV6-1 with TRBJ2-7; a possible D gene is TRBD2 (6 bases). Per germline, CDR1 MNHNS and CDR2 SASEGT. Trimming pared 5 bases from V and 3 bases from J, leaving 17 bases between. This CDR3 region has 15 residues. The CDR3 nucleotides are TGTGCCAGCAGTCTCCGGGACTTTCCAGACTACGAGCAGTACTTC. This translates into CASSLRDFPDYEQYF.

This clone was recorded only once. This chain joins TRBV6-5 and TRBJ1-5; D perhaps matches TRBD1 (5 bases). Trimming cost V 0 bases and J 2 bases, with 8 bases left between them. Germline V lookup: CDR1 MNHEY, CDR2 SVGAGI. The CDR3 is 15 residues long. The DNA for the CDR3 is TGTGCCAGCAGTTACTCGGCGGGGGGCAATCAGCCCCAGCATTTT. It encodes CASSYSAGGNQPQHF.

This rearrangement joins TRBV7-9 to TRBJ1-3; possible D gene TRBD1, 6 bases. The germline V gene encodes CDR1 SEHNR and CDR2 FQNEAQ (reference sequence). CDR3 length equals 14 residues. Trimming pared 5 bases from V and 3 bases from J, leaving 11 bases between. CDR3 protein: CASSPWDIGNTIYF. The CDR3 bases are TGTGCCAGCAGCCCCTGGGACATTGGAAACACCATATATTTT.

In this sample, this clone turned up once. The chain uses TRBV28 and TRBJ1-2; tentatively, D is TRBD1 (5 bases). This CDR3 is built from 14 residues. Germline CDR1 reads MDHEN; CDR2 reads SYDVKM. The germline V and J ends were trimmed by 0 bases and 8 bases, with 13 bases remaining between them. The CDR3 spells CASSLWSQGKGYTF. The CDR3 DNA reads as TGTGCCAGCAGTTTATGGAGTCAGGGCAAAGGCTACACCTTC.

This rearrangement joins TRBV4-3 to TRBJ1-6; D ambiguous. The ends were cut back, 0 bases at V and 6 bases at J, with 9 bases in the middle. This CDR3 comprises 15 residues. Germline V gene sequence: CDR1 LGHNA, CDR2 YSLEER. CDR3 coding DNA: TGCGCCAGCAGCCAAGATCACGGACTTAATTCACCCCTCCACTTT. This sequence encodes CASSQDHGLNSPLHF.

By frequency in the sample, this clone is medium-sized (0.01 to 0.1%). The CDR3 is CASGLEGGYYSSGQETQYF. The DNA of the CDR3 is TGTGCTAGTGGTTTGGAGGGGGGGTATTACAGCTCGGGCCAAGAGACCCAGTACTTC. The chain employs TRBV12-5 and TRBJ2-5, with D perhaps matching TRBD2 (7 bases). With 1 base removed from V and 1 base from J, the gap between germline ends came to 22 bases. The germline V gene has CDR1 LGHNT and CDR2 FRNRAP. The CDR3 has 19 residues.

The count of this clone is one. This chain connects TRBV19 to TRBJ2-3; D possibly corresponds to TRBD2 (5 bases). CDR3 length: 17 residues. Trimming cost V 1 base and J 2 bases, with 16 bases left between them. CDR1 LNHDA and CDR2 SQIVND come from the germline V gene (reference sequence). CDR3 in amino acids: CASSIGTLAGPTDTQYF. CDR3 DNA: TGTGCCAGTAGTATAGGTACCCTAGCCGGACCCACAGATACGCAGTATTTT.

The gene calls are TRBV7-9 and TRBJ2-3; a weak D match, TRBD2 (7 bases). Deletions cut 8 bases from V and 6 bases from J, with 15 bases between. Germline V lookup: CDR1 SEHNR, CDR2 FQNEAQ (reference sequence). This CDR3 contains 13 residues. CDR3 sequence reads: CASLKGGSDTQYF. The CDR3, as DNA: TGTGCCAGCCTTAAGGGGGGGTCCGATACGCAGTATTTT. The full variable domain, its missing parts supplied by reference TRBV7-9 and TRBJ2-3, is DTGVSQNPRHKITKRGQNVTFRCDPISEHNRLYWYRQTLGQGPEFLTYFQNEAQLEKSRLLSDRFSAERPKGSFSTLEIQRTEQGDSAMYLCASLKGGSDTQYFGPGTRLTVL.

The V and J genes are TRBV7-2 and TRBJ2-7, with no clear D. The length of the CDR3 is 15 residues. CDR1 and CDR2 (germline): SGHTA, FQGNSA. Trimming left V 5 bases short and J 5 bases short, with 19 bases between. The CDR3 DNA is TGTGCCAGCAGCCGATCACCGGTATCCTACCACGAGCAGTACTTC. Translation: CASSRSPVSYHEQYF.

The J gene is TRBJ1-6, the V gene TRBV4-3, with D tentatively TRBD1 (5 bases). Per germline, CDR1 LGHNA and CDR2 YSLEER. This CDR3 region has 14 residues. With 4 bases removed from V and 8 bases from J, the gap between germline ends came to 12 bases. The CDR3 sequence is CASSPGGDHSPLHF. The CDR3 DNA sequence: TGCGCCAGCAGCCCGGGGGGGGACCATTCACCCCTCCACTTT.

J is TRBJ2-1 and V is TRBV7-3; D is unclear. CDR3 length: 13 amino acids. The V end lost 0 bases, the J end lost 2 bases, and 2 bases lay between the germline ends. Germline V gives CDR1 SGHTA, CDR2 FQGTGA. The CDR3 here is CASSLTTYNEQFF. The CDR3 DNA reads TGTGCCAGCAGCTTAACCACCTACAATGAGCAGTTCTTC.

The CDR3 region is CASSRHRGQGADLGEQYF. CDR3 nucleotide sequence: TGTGCCAGCAGTCGCCACCGGGGACAGGGGGCGGATCTGGGCGAGCAGTACTTC. The V call is TRBV7-9, the J call TRBJ2-7, with TRBD1 identical over 12 bases. CDR1 is SEHNR and CDR2 is FQNEAQ in the germline V gene (reference sequence). The CDR3 has 18 amino acids. The V and J ends lost 6 bases and 6 bases, in that order; junction bases with no gene match: 18.

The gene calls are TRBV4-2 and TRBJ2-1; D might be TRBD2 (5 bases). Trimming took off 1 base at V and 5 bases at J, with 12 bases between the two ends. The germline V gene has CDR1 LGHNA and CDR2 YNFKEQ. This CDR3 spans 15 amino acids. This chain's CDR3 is CASSQASGKNNEQFF. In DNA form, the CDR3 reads TGTGCCAGCAGCCAAGCGTCGGGAAAAAACAATGAGCAGTTCTTC.

The chain's CDR3 is CASSLVAGGNSYEQYF. The CDR3 DNA reads TGTGCCAGCAGCTTAGTGGCAGGGGGTAACTCCTACGAGCAGTACTTC. The V call is TRBV7-6, the J call TRBJ2-7, with 7 bases fitting TRBD1. There are 16 residues in the CDR3. Germline V CDR1 and CDR2: SGHVS, FNYEAQ. The V segment lost 1 base and the J segment 0 bases; nucleotides outside the gene matches: 6.